This T cell receptor beta chain was captured by sequencing in a study of CD8+ T cells in alopecia areata. Reverse transcription of extracted RNA yielded cDNA, which provided the sequencing template. Method: immunoSEQ multiplex PCR; TCRdb's copy keeps in-frame clones and lacks some. The repertoire has 200,000 or so clones, around two fifths of them found once; the top ten carry 2% to 3%. Treatment in this sample: oral pan-JAK inhibitor, 5-10 mg twice daily. Per the germline V gene, CDR1 is SQVTM and CDR2 is ANQGSEA. The CDR3 sequence is 12 residues long. Trimming left V 7 bases short and J 4 bases short, with 13 bases between.

The rearrangement uses TRBV29-1 and TRBJ1-2; D is ambiguous. This receptor was taken from a human donor with alopecia areata. Sequencing was performed on CD4+ T cells sorted from blood, taken at approximately week 37, from a patient treated with tofacitinib. The CDR3 DNA follows: TGCAGCGGAACGGAGACGCCCTATGGCTACACCTTC. Residues: CSGTETPYGYTF.